The 23 T cell receptor beta chains below were found in one sample sequenced in a study of blood T cell repertoires in COVID-19. Some clones are missing from TCRdb's copy, which holds only in-frame ones; the method was immunoSEQ multiplex PCR. The data hold 130,000 to 150,000 clones, with 85% observed a single time. The source material was peripheral blood. These receptor sequences come from a middle-aged woman with active or convalescent COVID-19.

CDR3 loop: CASSLREWGEKLFF. The CDR3 nucleotides are TGCGCCAGCAGCTTGAGGGAGTGGGGTGAAAAACTGTTTTTT. The genes are TRBV5-1 and TRBJ1-4, with unresolved D. CDR1 and CDR2 from the germline V gene are SGHRS and YFSETQ. V dropped 1 base and J dropped 7 bases, with 11 bases sitting between them. The CDR3 has 14 residues. The full variable domain, its missing parts supplied by reference TRBV5-1 and TRBJ1-4, is KAGVTQTPRYLIKTRGQQVTLSCSPISGHRSVSWYQQTPGQGLQFLFEYFSETQRNKGNFPGRFSGRQFSNSRSEMNVSTLELGDSALYLCASSLREWGEKLFFGSGTQLSVL.

This chain links TRBV4-3 with TRBJ2-2; D perhaps matches TRBD2 (6 bases). CDR1 LGHNA and CDR2 YSLEER come from the germline V gene. The V end lost 4 bases, the J end lost 0 bases, and 9 bases lay between the germline ends. This CDR3 is built from 15 residues. The CDR3 is CASSLGGANTGELFF. Written as DNA, the CDR3 is TGCGCCAGCAGCCTCGGGGGAGCGAACACCGGGGAGCTGTTTTTT.

This clone came up many times. The chain combines TRBV10-2 with TRBJ2-7; TRBD2 agrees at 8 bases. Germline-derived CDR1 and CDR2 are WSHSY and SAAADI. This CDR3 spans 16 amino acids. J was trimmed by 1 base and V by 3 bases; bases with no gene match: 8. CDR3 sequence: CASSEGSAGGSYEQYF. The CDR3, as DNA: TGCGCCAGCAGTGAAGGGAGCGCGGGAGGTTCCTACGAGCAGTACTTC.

This clone was observed once. The genes are TRBV7-9 and TRBJ1-2, with TRBD1 identical over 8 bases. With V trimmed by 3 bases and J by 5 bases, 5 bases remained unmatched. From germline, CDR1 is SEHNR and CDR2 FQNEAQ (reference sequence). The CDR3 covers 14 residues. CDR3: CASSFIGTGYGYTF. The DNA of the CDR3 is TGTGCCAGCAGCTTTATAGGGACAGGATATGGCTACACCTTC.

The V and J genes are TRBV5-5 and TRBJ2-2; 8 bases agree with TRBD2. Per the germline V gene, CDR1 is SGHKS and CDR2 is YYEKEE (reference sequence). This CDR3 has 16 amino acids. V was pared by 4 bases and J by 1 base, with 6 bases of the junction left unmatched. CDR3 DNA sequence: TGTGCCAGCAGCATAAACAGCGGGGGGAACACCGGGGAGCTGTTTTTT. Translation gives CASSINSGGNTGELFF. The full variable domain, completed using reference TRBV5-5 and TRBJ2-2, is DAGVTQSPTHLIKTRGQQVTLRCSPISGHKSVSWYQQVLGQGPQFIFQYYEKEERGRGNFPDRFSARQFPNYSSELNVNALLLGDSALYLCASSINSGGNTGELFFGEGSRLTVL.

This chain connects TRBV18 to TRBJ1-2, with 8 bases matching TRBD1. The V gene end was trimmed by 3 bases and the J gene end by 8 bases; junction bases not matched to a gene: 11. CDR3 length: 15 amino acids. Germline V CDR1 and CDR2: KGHSH, LQKENI. The CDR3 coding sequence is TGTGCCAGCTCACCCACCATGGGACAGGTAGAAGGCTACACCTTC. Encoded protein: CASSPTMGQVEGYTF.

The chain employs TRBV12-3 or TRBV12-4 and TRBJ2-7, with D hard to call. Trimming took 5 bases from V and 1 from J, leaving 9 bases between them. The CDR3 length is 13 residues. CDR3 amino acids: CASSMSVSYEQYF. CDR3 sequence (DNA): TGTGCCAGCAGTATGTCTGTATCCTACGAGCAGTACTTC.

The CDR3 is CASSFGHFPNQPQHF. The CDR3 DNA sequence: TGTGCCAGCAGCTTCGGACACTTCCCCAATCAGCCCCAGCATTTT. This rearrangement joins TRBV7-9 to TRBJ1-5, with D possibly TRBD1 on 5 matching bases. The CDR3 extends over 15 amino acids. CDR1 is SEHNR, CDR2 FQNEAQ, per germline (reference sequence). Deletions cut 3 bases from V and 3 bases from J, with 12 bases between.

The rearrangement uses TRBV9 and TRBJ2-7; 11 nucleotides agree with TRBD2. This CDR3 region has 14 residues. Germline values: CDR1 SGDLS, CDR2 YYNGEE. With 4 bases clipped from V and 2 bases from J, the junction kept 2 bases outside the gene matches. The CDR3 DNA sequence: TGTGCCAGCAGCATTAGCGGGGGGGCCTACGAGCAGTACTTC. It is translated as CASSISGGAYEQYF.

The chain is built from TRBV6-5 and TRBJ1-2, with a weak D call TRBD1 (6 bases). With 5 bases removed from V and 7 bases from J, the gap between germline ends came to 14 bases. There are 13 residues in the CDR3. Germline values: CDR1 MNHEY, CDR2 SVGAGI. In nucleotides, the CDR3 is TGTGCCAGCAGTACCGCAGGGGCTGGTGGCTACACCTTC. This translates into CASSTAGAGGYTF.

The genes are TRBV11-3 and TRBJ2-2; D may be TRBD2 (5 bases). This CDR3 comprises 12 residues. Trimming took 5 bases from V and 5 from J, leaving 6 bases between them. The V gene's germline CDR1 is SGHNT and CDR2 YENEEA. The CDR3 loop reads CASSRETGELFF. CDR3 coding DNA: TGTGCCAGCAGCCGGGAAACCGGGGAGCTGTTTTTT.

The chain couples TRBV6-6 to TRBJ2-7; 9 positions agree with TRBD1. CDR3 length: 13 residues. The junction had 6 bases not matched to a gene; V was cut back by 6 bases and J by 6 bases. Germline CDR1 and CDR2: MNHNY and SVGAGI (reference sequence). The CDR3 DNA reads TGTGCCAGCAGGGGGACAGGGCAGACCGAGCAGTACTTC. Its translation: CASRGTGQTEQYF.

The chain has TRBV14 and TRBJ1-2, with 7 nucleotides matching TRBD1. The CDR3 length is 14 residues. J gave up 6 bases and V 3 bases, and 7 bases lay outside the gene matches. Germline assignment: CDR1 SGHDN and CDR2 FVKESK. The CDR3 DNA is TGTGCCAGCAGCCAGAACAGGGGTATAGATGGCTACACCTTC. Translated, it gives CASSQNRGIDGYTF.

This clone was seen only a few times. The J gene is TRBJ2-2, the V gene TRBV9; TRBD2 is a possible D gene (6 bases). The V end was cut by 7 bases, the J end by 7 bases, with 17 bases between. The CDR3 length is 14 residues. The germline V gene has CDR1 SGDLS and CDR2 YYNGEE. The CDR3 nucleotides are TGTGCCAGCTCCCGGGAGCCCCGGATCGGGGAGCTGTTTTTT. Residues: CASSREPRIGELFF.

The gene calls are TRBV21-1 and TRBJ2-3; the D call of TRBD1 is as the table states it, not checked on the DNA. TRBV21-1 is reported as a pseudogene. This CDR3 has 21 amino acids. CDR3 DNA sequence: TGTGCCAGCAGGGAACCGACGGGACAGGGACCATCCTCATCCCTCACAGATACGCAGTATTTT. Translating gives CASREPTGQGPSSSLTDTQYF.

The gene calls are TRBV24-1 and TRBJ2-3; D is unresolved. Deletions cut 5 bases from V and 4 bases from J, with 6 bases between. The CDR3 is 12 residues long. Looked up from germline, CDR1 is KGHDR and CDR2 is SFDVKD. The chain's CDR3 is CATSGLSDTQYF. DNA of the CDR3: TGTGCCACCAGTGGACTCTCAGATACGCAGTATTTT.

The gene calls are TRBV6-5 and TRBJ2-2; D is possibly TRBD1 (6 bases). The CDR3 length is 16 residues. The germline gives CDR1 MNHEY, CDR2 SVGAGI. Trimming pared 2 bases from V and 1 base from J, leaving 11 bases between. The DNA of the CDR3 is TGTGCCAGCAGTTACACCGACAGGATGAACACCGGGGAGCTGTTTTTT. It translates to CASSYTDRMNTGELFF.

The J gene is TRBJ1-5, the V gene TRBV28; 7 bases are shared with TRBD1. V was pared by 4 bases and J by 3 bases, with 6 bases of the junction left unmatched. The V gene's germline CDR1 is MDHEN and CDR2 SYDVKM. This CDR3 is built from 15 residues. DNA for the CDR3: TGTGCCAGCAGTTCCTCACAGGGGCTCAATCAGCCCCAGCATTTT. Protein sequence: CASSSSQGLNQPQHF.

The chain couples TRBV12-3 or TRBV12-4 to TRBJ1-2; maybe TRBD1 (5 bases). The CDR3 has 13 amino acids. V lost 0 bases, J lost 7 bases, and 9 bases lay in between. The CDR3: CASSLARAGGYTF. The CDR3 DNA is TGTGCCAGCAGTTTAGCCAGGGCCGGTGGCTACACCTTC.

The chain has TRBV19 and TRBJ2-2, with D perhaps TRBD1 (6 bases). Germline CDR1 is LNHDA and CDR2 is SQIVND (reference sequence). The CDR3 covers 15 residues. V gave up 9 bases and J gave up 1 base, with 15 bases separating them. The CDR3 is CASKTQGQNTGELFF. DNA for the CDR3: TGTGCCAGCAAGACTCAGGGACAGAACACCGGGGAGCTGTTTTTT.

The rearrangement joins TRBV7-2 to TRBJ2-1; D gene unclear. Looked up from germline, CDR1 is SGHTA and CDR2 is FQGNSA. Trimming shortened V by 5 bases and J by 0 bases, and 14 bases separated the two germline ends. This CDR3 comprises 16 residues. The CDR3 bases are TGTGCCAGCAGCCCCGGAGACGGTTCCTCCTACAATGAGCAGTTCTTC. It codes for CASSPGDGSSYNEQFF.

The chain combines TRBV7-9 with TRBJ2-2, with 8 bases fitting TRBD1. The CDR3 extends over 15 amino acids. Trimming at V came to 3 bases and at J to 4 bases, leaving 4 bases not matched to a gene. Germline V gives CDR1 SEHNR, CDR2 FQNEAQ (reference sequence). CDR3 bases: TGTGCCAGCAGCTTGGCAGGGGGCCGCACCGGGGAGCTGTTTTTT. Its translation: CASSLAGGRTGELFF.

This sequence joins TRBV10-1 and TRBJ2-3, with 10 bases that match TRBD2. V shed 6 bases and J 4 bases; nucleotides not matched to a gene: 7. Per germline, CDR1 WNHNN and CDR2 SYGVQD (reference sequence). This CDR3 has 15 amino acids. In DNA, the CDR3 is TGCGCCAGCAGCTCAAGCGGGGGGGCCGCAGATACGCAGTATTTT. It specifies CASSSSGGAADTQYF.